The present T cell receptor (beta chain) was sequenced within a study of T cell changes during pregnancy in multiple sclerosis (dated by TCRdb to about 2019). Broadly, across the study: Changes in the T cell repertoire over the course of pregnancy were examined in this study in women with multiple sclerosis.

Reading the germline V gene gives CDR1 SGDLS and CDR2 YYNGEE. V loses 4 bases, J loses 0 bases, and the germline ends lie 11 bases apart. The CDR3 runs 14 amino acids, cysteine and phenylalanine included. Only the CDR3 region is kept as DNA, spanning 42 bases read in frame from base 1. Details on this clone: It has no known antigen specificity. There are no base qualities to consult, and no much larger clone falls within one base.

The method was the immunoSEQ multiplex PCR assay. This is the immuneACCESS table as TCRdb keeps it, with only in-frame sequences that have V and J called. A part of the clones is gone; compared with another copy, unresolved V genes explain less than half, and the rest is unexplained. This sample is represented by 70,000 to 85,000 clones; 92% of them were singletons. The ten top clones hold about 2.5% of the sample. The sample in question was peripheral blood, obtained before pregnancy. This TCR was recovered from a female donor with multiple sclerosis, enrolled in a pregnancy study. The rearranged segments are TRBV9 and TRBJ2-7; the D gene cannot be named for sure. CDR3 reads: CASSLGSSSYEQYF. Here is the DNA: TGTGCCAGCAGCCTTGGCTCCAGCTCCTACGAGCAGTACTTC. Here the CDR3 is joined to the reference TRBV9 and TRBJ2-7 genes, and the full variable domain is: DSGVTQTPKHLITATGQRVTLRCSPRSGDLSVYWYQQSLDQGLQFLIQYYNGEERAKGNILERFSAQQFPDLHSELNLSSLELGDSALYFCASSLGSSSYEQYFGPGTRLTVT.